The 28 T cell receptor beta chains presented below share a single source sample, sequenced in a study of T cell responses to AZD1222 COVID-19 vaccine. Method: immunoSEQ multiplex PCR; TCRdb's copy keeps in-frame clones and lacks some. Counted here are 69,000 or so clones, approximately 90% occurring once; the ten biggest clones make up 1% to 1.5%. This material consisted of peripheral blood, taken 28 days after the second AZD1222 dose. Receptors originate from an adult who received the AZD1222 COVID-19 vaccine.

The rearrangement links TRBV7-9 to TRBJ1-5; no firm D call. The CDR3 spans 14 residues. V lost 0 bases and J 3 bases, leaving 6 bases between the germline ends. CDR1 is SEHNR, CDR2 FQNEAQ, per germline (reference sequence). CDR3 nucleotides: TGTGCCAGCAGCTTAGCTGCAGACAATCAGCCCCAGCATTTT. Translating gives CASSLAADNQPQHF.

This clone was recorded only once. The gene calls are TRBV6-2 or TRBV6-3 and TRBJ1-5; no clear D. From germline, CDR1 is MNHEY and CDR2 SVGEGT. Trimming stripped 1 base from V and 2 bases from J, with 12 bases between. This CDR3 spans 16 amino acids. The CDR3 region is CASSYWRAGGNQPQHF. The CDR3 coding sequence is TGTGCCAGCAGTTACTGGCGGGCCGGGGGCAATCAGCCCCAGCATTTT.

The V call is TRBV7-2, the J call TRBJ2-1; 12 positions agree with TRBD2. The junction had 14 bases not matched to a gene; V was cut back by 4 bases and J by 7 bases. The germline V gene encodes CDR1 SGHTA and CDR2 FQGNSA. This CDR3 is 18 amino acids long. This chain's CDR3 is CASSSGVGLAGGGNEQFF. The DNA of the CDR3 is TGTGCCAGCAGCTCAGGAGTGGGACTAGCGGGTGGAGGGAATGAGCAGTTCTTC.

This chain connects TRBV2 to TRBJ1-3; 7 positions agree with TRBD1. The V segment lost 4 bases and the J segment 2 bases; nucleotides outside the gene matches: 5. This CDR3 comprises 15 residues. Germline assignment: CDR1 SNHLY and CDR2 FYNNEI. The CDR3 DNA reads TGTGCCAGCAGTGCCGAGGGGGCGCCTGGAAACACCATATATTTT. It is translated as CASSAEGAPGNTIYF.

This sequence joins TRBV7-2 and TRBJ1-5; D is undetermined. The V end lost 5 bases, the J end lost 0 bases, and 5 bases lay between the germline ends. CDR1 and CDR2 (germline): SGHTA, FQGNSA. The CDR3 consists of 13 residues. The CDR3 region has the DNA TGTGCCAGCAGCGCGAATAGCAATCAGCCCCAGCATTTT. This gives the protein CASSANSNQPQHF.

A few counts support this clone. This chain uses TRBV27 with TRBJ1-2, with 8 bases aligning to TRBD1. V lost 5 bases and J lost 4; bases outside the gene matches: 9. Germline-derived CDR1 and CDR2 are MNHEY and SMNVEV (reference sequence). This CDR3 spans 15 amino acids. The CDR3 sequence is CASSIQGEMGYGYTF. In nucleotides, the CDR3 is TGTGCCAGCAGTATACAGGGGGAGATGGGCTATGGCTACACCTTC.

The rearrangement uses TRBV9 and TRBJ2-1, with D possibly TRBD2 on 6 matching bases. Trimming left V 3 bases short and J 4 bases short, with 17 bases between. In germline, CDR1 is SGDLS, CDR2 YYNGEE. CDR3 length equals 16 residues. For the CDR3, the DNA is TGTGCCAGCAGCGCCCAAAGGTTAGCGGCTTACAATGAGCAGTTCTTC. Protein: CASSAQRLAAYNEQFF.

V is TRBV11-3 and J is TRBJ1-1; unclear D gene. There are 14 residues in the CDR3. V was pared by 6 bases and J by 1 base, with 12 bases between. The germline V gene has CDR1 SGHNT and CDR2 YENEEA. Here the CDR3 DNA reads TGTGCCAGCAGACGAACACGGGGGAACACTGAAGCTTTCTTT. The encoded protein is CASRRTRGNTEAFF.

V gene TRBV27 combines with J gene TRBJ1-2, with D possibly being TRBD1 (6 bases). V lost 4 bases to trimming and J lost 1 base, with 10 bases between them. The length of the CDR3 is 14 residues. The germline gives CDR1 MNHEY, CDR2 SMNVEV (reference sequence). The CDR3, as DNA: TGTGCCAGCAGTTCTCGGACAGATAACTATGGCTACACCTTC. Translation gives CASSSRTDNYGYTF.

The chain couples TRBV19 to TRBJ1-3; D gene ambiguous. This CDR3 is built from 15 residues. Trimming removed 3 bases from V and 3 bases from J, with 12 bases in between. Germline V CDR1 and CDR2: LNHDA, SQIVND (reference sequence). CDR3: CASSIQVGNGNTIYF. The CDR3, as DNA: TGTGCCAGTAGTATTCAGGTGGGGAATGGAAACACCATATATTTT.

The rearrangement uses TRBV2 and TRBJ1-5, with unresolved D. The germline V gene encodes CDR1 SNHLY and CDR2 FYNNEI. Trimming left V 8 bases short and J 6 bases short, with 14 bases between. The CDR3 consists of 13 residues. This chain's CDR3 is CASGGRTSQPQHF. CDR3 nucleotide sequence: TGTGCCAGCGGCGGAAGGACGAGTCAGCCCCAGCATTTT.

The chain carries TRBV20-1 and TRBJ2-7, with TRBD2 matching over 11 bases. The trim removed 3 bases at V and 1 base at J, leaving 14 bases unmatched. This CDR3 contains 18 residues. Germline assignment: CDR1 DFQATT and CDR2 SNEGSKA (reference sequence). The CDR3 bases are TGCAGTGCTAGTCGCCGAACGGGACTAGCGGTTGTGTCCTACGAGCAGTACTTC. Translated: CSASRRTGLAVVSYEQYF.

The chain is built from TRBV19 and TRBJ1-1, with D possibly matching TRBD1 (6 bases). Germline CDR1 LNHDA, CDR2 SQIVND (reference sequence). The germline V and J ends were trimmed by 5 bases and 3 bases, with 13 bases remaining between them. This CDR3 spans 14 amino acids. As DNA, the CDR3 is TGTGCCAGTAGTCCCAGGGGAGATGACACTGAAGCTTTCTTT. Translating it yields CASSPRGDDTEAFF.

This clone was found once. This rearrangement joins TRBV5-1 to TRBJ2-7; 10 nucleotides align to TRBD1. Germline V gene sequence: CDR1 SGHRS, CDR2 YFSETQ. The CDR3 contains 15 residues. The ends lost 3 bases at V and 0 bases at J; junction bases unmatched: 3. CDR3: CASSSRQGASYEQYF. The CDR3, as DNA: TGCGCCAGCAGCTCGCGACAGGGGGCCTCCTACGAGCAGTACTTC.

The chain uses TRBV11-3 and TRBJ2-1; 11 positions match TRBD2. The CDR3 spans 16 residues. The V segment lost 5 bases and the J segment 7 bases; nucleotides outside the gene matches: 10. The germline gives CDR1 SGHNT, CDR2 YENEEA. The DNA of the CDR3 is TGTGCCAGCAGCCGTAGTAGCGGGAGGGCTGAGAATGAGCAGTTCTTC. Translation: CASSRSSGRAENEQFF.

The chain carries TRBV30 and TRBJ2-3, with TRBD2 identical over 7 bases. This CDR3 region has 13 residues. Trimming at V came to 2 bases and at J to 5 bases, leaving 4 bases not matched to a gene. Germline V gene lookup returns CDR1 GTSNPN and CDR2 SVGIG (reference sequence). The CDR3 sequence: CAWSSGKVDTQYF. The DNA of the CDR3 is TGTGCCTGGAGTAGCGGGAAGGTAGATACGCAGTATTTT.

The gene calls are TRBV12-5 and TRBJ2-3, with D hard to call. The CDR3 consists of 15 residues. Germline V CDR1 and CDR2: LGHNT, FRNRAP. Trimming shortened V by 7 bases and J by 2 bases, and 16 bases separated the two germline ends. The CDR3 loop reads CASATGVILTDTQYF. In DNA form, the CDR3 reads TGTGCTAGTGCCACTGGTGTGATACTCACAGATACGCAGTATTTT.

The chain carries TRBV19 and TRBJ1-6, with 8 positions matching TRBD1. CDR1 is LNHDA, CDR2 SQIVND, per germline (reference sequence). With V trimmed by 5 bases and J by 7 bases, 4 bases remained unmatched. The CDR3 covers 14 residues. The chain's CDR3 is CASSWGQENSPLHF. CDR3 nucleotides: TGTGCCAGTAGTTGGGGACAGGAAAATTCACCCCTCCACTTT.

This clone has more than one count but fewer than ten. The rearrangement joins TRBV5-8 to TRBJ2-3; D uncertain. Looked up from germline, CDR1 is SGHTS and CDR2 is YDEGEE. CDR3 length: 12 residues. V dropped 1 base and J dropped 3 bases, with 3 bases sitting between them. CDR3 region: CASSLRTDTQYF. CDR3 bases: TGTGCCAGCAGCTTGAGGACAGATACGCAGTATTTT.

This clone has a single count. This chain joins TRBV7-9 and TRBJ1-2; the D is unclear. With 5 bases removed from V and 4 bases from J, the gap between germline ends came to 14 bases. Germline values: CDR1 SEHNR, CDR2 FQNEAQ (reference sequence). This CDR3 comprises 14 residues. CDR3 bases: TGTGCCAGCAGCCCGTCCGCGAGGGCCTATGGCTACACCTTC. This translates into CASSPSARAYGYTF.

The rearrangement uses TRBV18 and TRBJ1-1; D gene ambiguous. Trimming took off 6 bases at V and 1 base at J, with 15 bases between the two ends. CDR3 length equals 15 residues. Germline V gene sequence: CDR1 KGHSH, CDR2 LQKENI. The CDR3 coding sequence is TGTGCCAGCTCCCCTACACAGACGGCGAACACTGAAGCTTTCTTT. Encoded protein: CASSPTQTANTEAFF.

Turning to this clone: The junction departs from the called germline gene at one end, perhaps through a read error. This chain uses TRBV10-3 with TRBJ2-7; D remains ambiguous. From germline, CDR1 is ENHRY and CDR2 SYGVKD. This CDR3 is built from 11 residues. CDR3 sequence reads: CVISEANEQYF. As DNA, the CDR3 is TGTGTCATCAGTGAGGCCAACGAGCAGTACTTC.

This rearrangement joins TRBV4-2 to TRBJ1-5, with a tentative D call TRBD1 (6 bases). Deletions cut 1 base from V and 7 bases from J, with 14 bases between. The CDR3 contains 15 residues. From germline, CDR1 is LGHNA and CDR2 YNFKEQ. The CDR3 protein is CASSQGGGAGQPQHF. The CDR3 region has the DNA TGTGCCAGCAGCCAAGGGGGGGGCGCGGGGCAGCCCCAGCATTTT.

This chain connects TRBV27 to TRBJ2-5, with TRBD2 matching 9 bases. Germline CDR1 and CDR2: MNHEY and SMNVEV (reference sequence). V lost 8 bases and J lost 5; bases outside the gene matches: 9. The CDR3 is 14 amino acids. The CDR3 here is CASLGLAGDETQYF. The CDR3, as DNA: TGTGCCAGCCTCGGGTTAGCGGGAGATGAGACCCAGTACTTC.

V usage is TRBV12-5 and J usage is TRBJ1-5; D ambiguous. Looked up from germline, CDR1 is LGHNT and CDR2 is FRNRAP. The CDR3 runs to 13 residues. Between the trimmed V and J ends, which lost 3 bases and 5 bases, there was a span of 8 bases. The CDR3 protein is CASGFAEDQPQHF. In DNA, the CDR3 is TGTGCTAGTGGTTTCGCAGAAGATCAGCCCCAGCATTTT.

The V gene is TRBV4-1, the J gene TRBJ1-5; possibly TRBD1 for D (5 bases). The germline CDR1 and CDR2 sequences are MGHRA and YSYEKL. Deletions cut 1 base from V and 4 bases from J, with 17 bases between. CDR3 length: 17 residues. This CDR3 is CASSQGAGPGGNQPQHF. CDR3 coding DNA: TGCGCCAGCAGCCAAGGGGCGGGGCCAGGAGGGAATCAGCCCCAGCATTTT.

The chain uses TRBV3-1 (or the pseudogene TRBV3-2) and TRBJ2-1; the D is unclear. The ends were cut back, 4 bases at V and 0 bases at J, with 10 bases in the middle. CDR3 length: 15 residues. Germline V CDR1 and CDR2: LGHDT, YNNKEL (reference sequence). The CDR3 region has the DNA TGTGCCAGCAGCCCCCATAGTAGCTCCTACAATGAGCAGTTCTTC. Amino acids: CASSPHSSSYNEQFF.

CDR3 region: CASSTDSNYGYTF. The CDR3 nucleotides are TGTGCCAGCAGCACGGACAGTAACTATGGCTACACCTTC. This sequence joins TRBV2 and TRBJ1-2, with D possibly matching TRBD1 (6 bases). Germline V gene lookup returns CDR1 SNHLY and CDR2 FYNNEI. The CDR3 totals 13 residues. V dropped 6 bases and J dropped 1 base, with 9 bases sitting between them.